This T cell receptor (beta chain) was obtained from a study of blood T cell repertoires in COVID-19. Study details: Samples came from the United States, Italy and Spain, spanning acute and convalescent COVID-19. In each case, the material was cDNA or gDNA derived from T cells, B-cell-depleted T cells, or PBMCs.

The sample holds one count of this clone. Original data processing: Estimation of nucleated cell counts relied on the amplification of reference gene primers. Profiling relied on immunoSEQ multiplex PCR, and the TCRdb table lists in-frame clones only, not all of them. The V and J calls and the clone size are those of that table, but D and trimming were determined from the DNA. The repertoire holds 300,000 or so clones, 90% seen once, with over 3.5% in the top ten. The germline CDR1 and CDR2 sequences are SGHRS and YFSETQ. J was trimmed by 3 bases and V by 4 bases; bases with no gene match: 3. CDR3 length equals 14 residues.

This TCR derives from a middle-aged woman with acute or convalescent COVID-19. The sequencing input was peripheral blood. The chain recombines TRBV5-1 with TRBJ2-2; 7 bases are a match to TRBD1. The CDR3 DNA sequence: TGCGCCAGCAGCAGGGGACAGCACACCGGGGAGCTGTTTTTT. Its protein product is CASSRGQHTGELFF.